The 27 T cell receptor beta chains below were found in one sample sequenced in a study of identical twins' blood T cells. TCRdb used MiXCR to reprocess the 5' RACE reads, holding one entry per CDR3 protein. The sample holds 300,000 to 450,000 distinct CDR3 sequences, over 25% seen once. The source material was PBMCs. All receptors come from a woman aged 18 to 49 in good health.

This clonotype was counted ten times or more. The J gene is TRBJ2-2, the V gene TRBV12-3 or TRBV12-4; 8 bases match TRBD2. This CDR3 contains 13 residues. V lost 6 bases to trimming and J lost 5 bases; unmatched junction nucleotides: 2. The CDR3 protein is CASSAGGTGELFF. As DNA, the CDR3 is TGTGCCAGCAGCGCGGGAGGTACCGGGGAGCTGTTTTTT.

This clonotype has more than one count but fewer than ten. The chain carries TRBV12-3 or TRBV12-4 and TRBJ2-1; D unclear. The V gene lost 6 bases and the J gene lost 7 bases, with 13 bases spanning the gap. This CDR3 region has 13 residues. Written as DNA, the CDR3 is TGTGCCAGCAGCCTTAGGGATGGGAATGAGCAGTTCTTC. Translated, it gives CASSLRDGNEQFF.

The chain carries TRBV4-1 and TRBJ1-2, with D uncertain. CDR1 MGHRA and CDR2 YSYEKL come from the germline V gene. The V end lost 1 base, the J end lost 7 bases, and 19 bases lay between the germline ends. The CDR3 consists of 16 residues. The CDR3 DNA is TGCGCCAGCAGCCAAGTCGTGTTGTTGGTCCTTTCTGGCTACACCTTC. The encoded protein is CASSQVVLLVLSGYTF.

This chain links TRBV5-1 with TRBJ1-2; maybe TRBD1 (5 bases). Trimming cost V 0 bases and J 4 bases, with 13 bases left between them. The V gene's germline CDR1 is SGHRS and CDR2 YFSETQ. The CDR3 is made up of 15 amino acids. The CDR3 sequence is CASSLGDVLVYGYTF. The CDR3 DNA follows: TGCGCCAGCAGCTTGGGGGACGTCTTAGTCTATGGCTACACCTTC.

This clonotype has a handful of counts. The rearrangement links TRBV20-1 to TRBJ2-2; possibly TRBD1 for D (5 bases). This CDR3 spans 13 amino acids. Germline-derived CDR1 and CDR2 are DFQATT and SNEGSKA (reference sequence). Trimming stripped 4 bases from V and 4 bases from J, with 10 bases between. The CDR3 reads CSAIGRATGELFF. DNA of the CDR3: TGCAGTGCTATCGGCAGGGCCACCGGGGAGCTGTTTTTT.

This chain connects TRBV6-5 to TRBJ1-1; D is unclear. The CDR3 length is 15 residues. The V gene lost 0 bases and the J gene lost 3 bases, with 11 bases spanning the gap. The V gene's germline CDR1 is MNHEY and CDR2 SVGAGI. The CDR3 spells CASSYSPSDYTEAFF. The CDR3 nucleotides read TGTGCCAGCAGTTACTCCCCGAGTGACTACACTGAAGCTTTCTTT.

V gene TRBV5-4 combines with J gene TRBJ2-2; 7 positions agree with TRBD2. The germline gives CDR1 SGHNT, CDR2 YYREEE (reference sequence). V was pared by 3 bases and J by 4 bases, with 9 bases of the junction left unmatched. The CDR3 totals 16 residues. For the CDR3, the DNA is TGTGCCAGCAGCTCAGGGAAGCGGGGCTTCACCGGGGAGCTGTTTTTT. It specifies CASSSGKRGFTGELFF.

The genes are TRBV12-3 or TRBV12-4 and TRBJ1-1, with D perhaps matching TRBD1 (5 bases). Trimming took 4 bases from V and 0 from J, leaving 33 bases between them. This CDR3 contains 22 residues. The CDR3 DNA follows: TGTGCCAGCAGTTGGGACCGCCGGGACCCCCGGGCCGAAACTGAGATGAACACTGAAGCTTTCTTT. Translation: CASSWDRRDPRAETEMNTEAFF.

This clonotype was picked up a small number of times. This sequence joins TRBV11-2 and TRBJ1-6, with 8 bases that match TRBD1. CDR3 size: 16 residues. The V segment lost 5 bases and the J segment 10 bases; nucleotides outside the gene matches: 13. The germline V gene encodes CDR1 SGHAT and CDR2 FQNNGV. The CDR3 sequence: CASSQSSGTGRSPLHF. CDR3 in DNA: TGTGCCAGCAGCCAATCTTCGGGGACAGGTCGATCACCCCTCCACTTT. Complete variable domain (other parts from reference TRBV11-2 and TRBJ1-6): EAGVAQSPRYKIIEKRQSVAFWCNPISGHATLYWYQQILGQGPKLLIQFQNNGVVDDSQLPKDRFSAERLKGVDSTLKIQPAKLEDSAVYLCASSQSSGTGRSPLHFGNGTRLTVT.

The V and J genes are TRBV7-2 and TRBJ2-1; D gene uncertain. The CDR3 is 13 residues long. Per the germline V gene, CDR1 is SGHTA and CDR2 is FQGNSA. Trimming shortened V by 5 bases and J by 9 bases, and 14 bases separated the two germline ends. DNA of the CDR3: TGTGCCAGCAGCCCTCTTCCGGGTCCTGAGCAGTTCTTC. Amino acid sequence: CASSPLPGPEQFF. Complete variable domain (other parts from reference TRBV7-2 and TRBJ2-1): GAGVSQSPSNKVTEKGKDVELRCDPISGHTALYWYRQSLGQGLEFLIYFQGNSAPDKSGLPSDRFSAERTGGSVSTLTIQRTQQEDSAVYLCASSPLPGPEQFFGPGTRLTVL.

V is TRBV10-3 and J is TRBJ1-3; D is uncertain. Germline V gives CDR1 ENHRY, CDR2 SYGVKD. This CDR3 has 12 residues. V was clipped by 5 bases and J by 7 bases, with 9 bases between them. Here the CDR3 reads CAISPNGNTIYF. The CDR3 DNA reads as TGTGCCATCAGTCCGAATGGGAACACCATATATTTT.

The chain is built from TRBV20-1 and TRBJ2-7, with unresolved D. The CDR3 totals 12 residues. V was clipped by 0 bases and J by 3 bases, with 6 bases between them. The V gene's germline CDR1 is DFQATT and CDR2 SNEGSKA (reference sequence). CDR3 protein: CSARDRVYEQYF. The CDR3 nucleotides are TGCAGTGCTAGAGATAGGGTCTACGAGCAGTACTTC.

This chain joins TRBV2 and TRBJ1-1; D remains unclear. CDR1 and CDR2 from the germline V gene are SNHLY and FYNNEI. The length of the CDR3 is 12 residues. The germline V and J ends were trimmed by 2 bases and 1 base, with 2 bases remaining between them. CDR3 DNA: TGTGCCAGCAGTGAATGGAACACTGAAGCTTTCTTT. Translated: CASSEWNTEAFF.

To note about this clonotype: The junction differs from germline at one of its ends, possibly a read error. The chain recombines TRBV3-1 with TRBJ1-1; unclear D gene. This CDR3 has 16 amino acids. Germline-derived CDR1 and CDR2 are LGHDT and YNNKEL (reference sequence). Here the CDR3 reads CASRQDRTGRTAEAFF. The CDR3 nucleotides read TGTGCCAGCAGGCAAGATAGGACGGGAAGGACCGCTGAAGCTTTCTTT.

The chain couples TRBV4-3 to TRBJ2-1; D ambiguous. V was shortened by 0 bases and J by 10 bases, with 13 bases between the two germline ends. Germline V gene data show CDR1 as LGHNA and CDR2 as YSLEER. CDR3 length: 14 residues. The CDR3 DNA is TGCGCCAGCAGCCAAGACGACGTAGGCGGCGAGCAGTTCTTC. Protein product: CASSQDDVGGEQFF.

A remark on this clonotype: Mismatch with germline at one junction end may stem from a read error. The rearrangement uses TRBV20-1 and TRBJ1-6; 7 bases are a match to TRBD1. Germline lookup yields CDR1 DFQATT and CDR2 SNEGSKA (reference sequence). The CDR3 spans 14 residues. Written as DNA, the CDR3 is TGCGGTGCCAAACAGGGGCCCAACAATTCACCCCTCCACTTT. This gives the protein CGAKQGPNNSPLHF.

The sample holds a few counts of this clonotype. V is TRBV13 and J is TRBJ2-7, with 7 positions matching TRBD1. V shed 3 bases, J shed 5 bases, and the junction held 7 bases outside the gene matches. CDR3 length: 14 residues. Germline CDR1 PRHDT, CDR2 FYEKMQ (reference sequence). The CDR3 is CASSLKDRLDEQYF. CDR3 DNA: TGTGCCAGCAGCTTGAAGGACAGGCTTGACGAGCAGTACTTC.

This clonotype was seen more than once but under ten times. The chain links TRBV5-1 to TRBJ2-7; TRBD1 aligns across 7 bases. The CDR3 has 14 amino acids. J was trimmed by 5 bases and V by 3 bases; bases with no gene match: 8. Germline loops: CDR1 SGHRS, CDR2 YFSETQ. The DNA of the CDR3 is TGCGCCAGCAGCTCCACGACAGGGATGCACGAGCAGTACTTC. Protein product: CASSSTTGMHEQYF.

This chain connects TRBV14 to TRBJ2-1, with a tentative D call TRBD2 (6 bases). Germline CDR1 and CDR2: SGHDN and FVKESK. V lost 1 base and J lost 8, with 9 bases in between. The CDR3 is 13 residues long. CDR3 sequence: CASSQVGGDEQFF. CDR3 in DNA: TGTGCCAGCAGCCAAGTCGGGGGAGATGAGCAGTTCTTC.

The chain recombines TRBV7-9 with TRBJ1-1; no clear D gene. This CDR3 comprises 14 residues. Germline values: CDR1 SEHNR, CDR2 FQNEAQ (reference sequence). The V end was cut by 4 bases, the J end by 1 base, with 10 bases between. In DNA form, the CDR3 reads TGTGCCAGCAGCTACCGACGGGAGAACACTGAAGCTTTCTTT. It encodes CASSYRRENTEAFF. The full variable domain, completed using reference TRBV7-9 and TRBJ1-1, is DTGVSQNPRHKITKRGQNVTFRCDPISEHNRLYWYRQTLGQGPEFLTYFQNEAQLEKSRLLSDRFSAERPKGSFSTLEIQRTEQGDSAMYLCASSYRRENTEAFFGQGTRLTVV.

This clonotype appeared many times. The rearrangement uses TRBV7-6 and TRBJ1-5; D not certain. Germline CDR1 and CDR2: SGHVS and FNYEAQ. The CDR3 covers 13 residues. The V and J ends lost 6 bases and 4 bases respectively, with 10 bases between them. DNA for the CDR3: TGTGCCAGCAGTTCCGATAGAAATCAGCCCCAGCATTTT. Its translation: CASSSDRNQPQHF.

CDR3 region: CASSPDGGTNEKLFF. CDR3 in DNA: TGCGCCAGCAGCCCTGACGGCGGTACTAATGAAAAACTGTTTTTT. This chain connects TRBV5-1 to TRBJ1-4; D ambiguous. The CDR3 length is 15 residues. Looked up from germline, CDR1 is SGHRS and CDR2 is YFSETQ. The ends were cut back, 4 bases at V and 2 bases at J, with 12 bases in the middle.

This clonotype was observed a few times. V and J are TRBV4-1 and TRBJ2-1, with 7 positions matching TRBD1. V lost 0 bases, J lost 4 bases, and 3 bases stayed unmatched. CDR1 is MGHRA, CDR2 YSYEKL, per germline. The CDR3 totals 15 residues. For the CDR3, the DNA is TGCGCCAGCAGCCAAGATAACAGGGGTTACAATGAGCAGTTCTTC. Translated, it gives CASSQDNRGYNEQFF.

V and J are TRBV9 and TRBJ2-5; a weak D match, TRBD1 (5 bases). The CDR3 is 13 residues long. With 3 bases removed from V and 5 bases from J, the gap between germline ends came to 11 bases. Germline lookup yields CDR1 SGDLS and CDR2 YYNGEE. DNA of the CDR3: TGTGCCAGCAGCGCAGGGTCTGCGGAGACCCAGTACTTC. It yields the protein CASSAGSAETQYF.

This clonotype was picked up a small number of times. The chain carries TRBV7-9 and TRBJ1-4, with D uncertain. Germline V gene lookup returns CDR1 SEHNR and CDR2 FQNEAQ (reference sequence). The CDR3 extends over 15 amino acids. The V end lost 5 bases, the J end lost 4 bases, and 14 bases lay between the germline ends. DNA of the CDR3: TGTGCCAGCAGCGCTGGGGTTACAGATAATGAAAAACTGTTTTTT. It codes for CASSAGVTDNEKLFF. The variable domain in full, completed from reference TRBV7-9 and TRBJ1-4, reads DTGVSQNPRHKITKRGQNVTFRCDPISEHNRLYWYRQTLGQGPEFLTYFQNEAQLEKSRLLSDRFSAERPKGSFSTLEIQRTEQGDSAMYLCASSAGVTDNEKLFFGSGTQLSVL.

This clonotype was picked up a small number of times. The J gene is TRBJ1-1, the V gene TRBV29-1; D is unresolved. With 7 bases removed from V and 0 bases from J, the gap between germline ends came to 6 bases. Germline V gives CDR1 SQVTM, CDR2 ANQGSEA. The CDR3 loop spans 11 amino acids. CDR3 residues: CSGGMNTEAFF. The CDR3 coding sequence is TGCAGCGGAGGGATGAACACTGAAGCTTTCTTT.

As to this clonotype: Relative to the germline gene, one junction end is altered; a read error may explain this. The chain employs TRBV29-1 and TRBJ2-1; perhaps TRBD2 as D (6 bases). The CDR3 consists of 12 residues. Germline V lookup: CDR1 SQVTM, CDR2 ANQGSEA. CDR3 residues: CSAGTGNNEHFF. The DNA for the CDR3 is TGCAGCGCCGGGACTGGGAACAATGAGCATTTCTTC.